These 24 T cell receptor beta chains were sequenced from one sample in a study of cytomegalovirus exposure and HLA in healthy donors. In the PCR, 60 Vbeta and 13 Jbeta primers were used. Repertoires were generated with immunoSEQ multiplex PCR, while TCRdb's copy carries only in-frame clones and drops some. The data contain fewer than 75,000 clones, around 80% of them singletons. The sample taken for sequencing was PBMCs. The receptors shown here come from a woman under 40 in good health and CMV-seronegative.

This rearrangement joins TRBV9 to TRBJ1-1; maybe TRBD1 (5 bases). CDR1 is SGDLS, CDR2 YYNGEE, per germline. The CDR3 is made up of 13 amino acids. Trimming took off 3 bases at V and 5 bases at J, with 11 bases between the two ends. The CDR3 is CASSETGRTEAFF. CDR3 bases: TGTGCCAGCAGCGAAACAGGACGGACTGAAGCTTTCTTT.

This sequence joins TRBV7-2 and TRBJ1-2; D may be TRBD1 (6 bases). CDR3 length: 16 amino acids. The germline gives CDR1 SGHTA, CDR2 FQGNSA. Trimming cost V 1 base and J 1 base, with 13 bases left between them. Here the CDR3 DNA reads TGTGCCAGCAGCTTAGGCCTCGGCAGGGGTAACTATGGCTACACCTTC. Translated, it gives CASSLGLGRGNYGYTF.

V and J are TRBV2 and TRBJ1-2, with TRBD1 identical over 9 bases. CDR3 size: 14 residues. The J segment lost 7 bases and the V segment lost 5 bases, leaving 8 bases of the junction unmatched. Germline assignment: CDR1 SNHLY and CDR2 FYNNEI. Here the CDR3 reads CASSITGGGGGYTF. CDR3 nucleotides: TGTGCCAGCAGTATTACAGGGGGCGGCGGTGGCTACACCTTC.

The CDR3 DNA is TGTGCCAGTAGTTCCGTGGCAGGGGGTTTCGGCAGAACTAATGAAAAACTGTTTTTT. Translated, it gives CASSSVAGGFGRTNEKLFF. The V call is TRBV19, the J call TRBJ1-4; 7 nucleotides agree with TRBD1. Germline V CDR1 and CDR2: LNHDA, SQIVND (reference sequence). The ends lost 5 bases at V and 1 base at J; junction bases unmatched: 16. CDR3 length: 19 amino acids. The full variable domain, completed using reference TRBV19 and TRBJ1-4, is DGGITQSPKYLFRKEGQNVTLSCEQNLNHDAMYWYRQDPGQGLRLIYYSQIVNDFQKGDIAEGYSVSREKKESFPLTVTSAQKNPTAFYLCASSSVAGGFGRTNEKLFFGSGTQLSVL.

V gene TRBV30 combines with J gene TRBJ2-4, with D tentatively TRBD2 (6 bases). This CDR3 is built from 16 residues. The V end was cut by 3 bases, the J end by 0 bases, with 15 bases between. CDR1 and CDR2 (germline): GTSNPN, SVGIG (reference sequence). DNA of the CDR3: TGTGCCTGGAGCTTGGGAGGCAGGCTAGCCAAAAACATTCAGTACTTC. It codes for CAWSLGGRLAKNIQYF.

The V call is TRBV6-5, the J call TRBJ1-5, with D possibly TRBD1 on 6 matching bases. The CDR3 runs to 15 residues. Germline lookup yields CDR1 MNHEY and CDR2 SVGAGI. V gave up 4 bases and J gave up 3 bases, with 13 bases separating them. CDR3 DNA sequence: TGTGCCAGCAGTTTATCCGACAGGATCAATCAGCCCCAGCATTTT. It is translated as CASSLSDRINQPQHF.

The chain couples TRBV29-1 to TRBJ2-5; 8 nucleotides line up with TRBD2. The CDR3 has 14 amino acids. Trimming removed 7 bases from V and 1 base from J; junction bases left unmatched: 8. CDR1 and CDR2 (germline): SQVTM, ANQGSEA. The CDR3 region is CSASLTSGQETQYF. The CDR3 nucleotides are TGCAGCGCATCCCTTACTAGCGGCCAAGAGACCCAGTACTTC.

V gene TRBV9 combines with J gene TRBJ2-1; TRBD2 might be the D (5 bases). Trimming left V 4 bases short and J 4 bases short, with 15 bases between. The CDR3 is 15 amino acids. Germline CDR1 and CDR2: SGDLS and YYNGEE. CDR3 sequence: CASSYTRGSYNEQFF. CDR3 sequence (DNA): TGTGCCAGCAGCTATACTCGAGGGTCGTACAATGAGCAGTTCTTC.

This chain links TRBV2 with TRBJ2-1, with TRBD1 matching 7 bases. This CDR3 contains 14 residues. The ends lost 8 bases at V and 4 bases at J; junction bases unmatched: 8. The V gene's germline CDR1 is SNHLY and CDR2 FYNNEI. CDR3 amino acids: CASLGDRVYNEQFF. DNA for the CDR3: TGTGCCAGCCTGGGGGACAGAGTGTACAATGAGCAGTTCTTC.

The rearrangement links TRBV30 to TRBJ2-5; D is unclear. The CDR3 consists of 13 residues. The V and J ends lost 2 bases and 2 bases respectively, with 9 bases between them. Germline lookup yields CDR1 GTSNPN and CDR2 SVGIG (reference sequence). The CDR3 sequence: CAWSQQVQETQYF. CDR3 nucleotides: TGTGCCTGGAGTCAGCAGGTACAAGAGACCCAGTACTTC.

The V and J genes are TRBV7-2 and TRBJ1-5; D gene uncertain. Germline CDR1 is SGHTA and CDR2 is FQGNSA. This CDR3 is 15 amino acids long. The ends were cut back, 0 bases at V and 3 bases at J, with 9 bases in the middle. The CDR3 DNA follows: TGTGCCAGCAGCTTAGCGGGCCCGCCCAATCAGCCCCAGCATTTT. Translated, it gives CASSLAGPPNQPQHF.

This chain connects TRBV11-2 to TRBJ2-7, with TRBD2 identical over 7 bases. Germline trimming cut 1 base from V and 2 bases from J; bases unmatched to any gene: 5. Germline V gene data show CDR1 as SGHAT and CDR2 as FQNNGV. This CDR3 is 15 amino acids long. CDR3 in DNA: TGTGCCAGCAGCTTAGGGGCTAGCGGAGCCTACGAGCAGTACTTC. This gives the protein CASSLGASGAYEQYF.

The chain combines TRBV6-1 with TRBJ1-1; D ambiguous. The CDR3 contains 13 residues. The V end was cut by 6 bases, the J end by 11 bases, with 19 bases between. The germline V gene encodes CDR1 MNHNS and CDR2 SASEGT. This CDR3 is CASREDTGEDAFF. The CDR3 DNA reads TGTGCCAGCAGGGAGGATACCGGTGAGGATGCTTTCTTT.

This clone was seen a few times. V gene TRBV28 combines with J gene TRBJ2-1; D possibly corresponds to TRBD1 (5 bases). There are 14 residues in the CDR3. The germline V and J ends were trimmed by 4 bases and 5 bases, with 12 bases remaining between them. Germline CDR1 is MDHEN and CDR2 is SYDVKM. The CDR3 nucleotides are TGTGCCAGCAGTTCCCAAGGGGCTCACAATGAGCAGTTCTTC. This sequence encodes CASSSQGAHNEQFF. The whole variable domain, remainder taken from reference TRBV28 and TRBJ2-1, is DVKVTQSSRYLVKRTGEKVFLECVQDMDHENMFWYRQDPGLGLRLIYFSYDVKMKEKGDIPEGYSVSREKKERFSLILESASTNQTSMYLCASSSQGAHNEQFFGPGTRLTVL.

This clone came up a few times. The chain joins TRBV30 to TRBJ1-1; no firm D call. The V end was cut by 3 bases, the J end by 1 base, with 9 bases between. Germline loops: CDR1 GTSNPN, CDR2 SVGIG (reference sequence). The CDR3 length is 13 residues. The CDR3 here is CAWRNGWNTEAFF. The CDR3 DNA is TGTGCCTGGAGGAACGGGTGGAACACTGAAGCTTTCTTT.

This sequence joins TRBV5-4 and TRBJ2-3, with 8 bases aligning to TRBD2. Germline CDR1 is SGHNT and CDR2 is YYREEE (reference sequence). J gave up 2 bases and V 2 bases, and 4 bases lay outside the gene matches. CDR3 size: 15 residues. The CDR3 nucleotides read TGTGCCAGCAGCTTCAAGCGGGAGTCCACAGATACGCAGTATTTT. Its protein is CASSFKRESTDTQYF. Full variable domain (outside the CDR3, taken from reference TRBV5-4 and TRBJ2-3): ETGVTQSPTHLIKTRGQQVTLRCSSQSGHNTVSWYQQALGQGPQFIFQYYREEENGRGNFPPRFSGLQFPNYSSELNVNALELDDSALYLCASSFKRESTDTQYFGPGTRLTVL.

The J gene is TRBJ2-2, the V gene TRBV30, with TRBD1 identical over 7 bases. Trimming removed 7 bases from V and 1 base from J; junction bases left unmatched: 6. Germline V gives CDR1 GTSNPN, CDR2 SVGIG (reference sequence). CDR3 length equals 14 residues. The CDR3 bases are TGTGCCTTCTCCGGACAGGTGAACACCGGGGAGCTGTTTTTT. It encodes CAFSGQVNTGELFF. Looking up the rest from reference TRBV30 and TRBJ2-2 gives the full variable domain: SQTIHQWPATLVQPVGSPLSLECTVEGTSNPNLYWYRQAAGRGLQLLFYSVGIGQISSEVPQNLSASRPQDRQFILSSKKLLLSDSGFYLCAFSGQVNTGELFFGEGSRLTVL.

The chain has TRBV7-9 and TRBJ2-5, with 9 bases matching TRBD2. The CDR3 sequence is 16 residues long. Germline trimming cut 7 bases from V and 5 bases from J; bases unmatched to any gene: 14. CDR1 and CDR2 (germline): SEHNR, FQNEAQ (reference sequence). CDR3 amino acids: CASKSSGSPGWETQYF. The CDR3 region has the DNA TGTGCCAGCAAGAGTAGCGGGAGCCCTGGTTGGGAGACCCAGTACTTC. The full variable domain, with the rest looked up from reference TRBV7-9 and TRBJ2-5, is DTGVSQNPRHKITKRGQNVTFRCDPISEHNRLYWYRQTLGQGPEFLTYFQNEAQLEKSRLLSDRFSAERPKGSFSTLEIQRTEQGDSAMYLCASKSSGSPGWETQYFGPGTRLLVL.

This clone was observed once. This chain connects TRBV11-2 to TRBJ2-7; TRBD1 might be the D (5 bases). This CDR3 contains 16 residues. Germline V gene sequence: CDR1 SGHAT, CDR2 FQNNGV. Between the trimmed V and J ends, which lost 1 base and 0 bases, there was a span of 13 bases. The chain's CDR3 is CASSLVPGPNSYEQYF. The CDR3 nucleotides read TGTGCCAGCAGCTTAGTCCCAGGGCCTAACTCCTACGAGCAGTACTTC. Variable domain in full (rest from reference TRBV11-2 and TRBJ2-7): EAGVAQSPRYKIIEKRQSVAFWCNPISGHATLYWYQQILGQGPKLLIQFQNNGVVDDSQLPKDRFSAERLKGVDSTLKIQPAKLEDSAVYLCASSLVPGPNSYEQYFGPGTRLTVT.

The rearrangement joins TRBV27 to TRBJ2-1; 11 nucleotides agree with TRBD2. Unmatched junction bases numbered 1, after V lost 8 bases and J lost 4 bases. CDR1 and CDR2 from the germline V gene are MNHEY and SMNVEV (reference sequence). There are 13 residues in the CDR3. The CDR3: CASRLAGYNEQFF. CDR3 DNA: TGTGCCAGCCGACTAGCGGGATACAATGAGCAGTTCTTC.

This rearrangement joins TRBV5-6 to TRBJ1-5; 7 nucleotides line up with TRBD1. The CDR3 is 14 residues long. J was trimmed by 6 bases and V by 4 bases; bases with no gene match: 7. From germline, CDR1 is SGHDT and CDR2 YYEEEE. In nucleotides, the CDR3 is TGTGCCAGCAGCAGACAGGGTAGGGCTCAGCCCCAGCATTTT. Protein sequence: CASSRQGRAQPQHF.

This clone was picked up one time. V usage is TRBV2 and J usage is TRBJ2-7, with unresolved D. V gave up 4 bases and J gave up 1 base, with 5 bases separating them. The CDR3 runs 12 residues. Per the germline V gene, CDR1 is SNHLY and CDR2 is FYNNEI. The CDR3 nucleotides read TGTGCCAGCAGTGGAGATTCCTACGAGCAGTACTTC. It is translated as CASSGDSYEQYF.

CDR3 sequence: CASSLAGQAYSYEQYF. The CDR3 DNA is TGCGCCAGCAGCCTTGCTGGACAGGCCTACTCCTACGAGCAGTACTTC. The chain is built from TRBV4-1 and TRBJ2-7, with 7 nucleotides matching TRBD1. CDR3 length equals 16 residues. Germline V gives CDR1 MGHRA, CDR2 YSYEKL. V lost 4 bases to trimming and J lost 0 bases; unmatched junction nucleotides: 9.

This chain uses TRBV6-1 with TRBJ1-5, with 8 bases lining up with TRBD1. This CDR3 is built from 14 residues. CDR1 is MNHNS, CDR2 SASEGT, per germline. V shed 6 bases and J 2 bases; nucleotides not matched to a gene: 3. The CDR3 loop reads CASRTGAGNQPQHF. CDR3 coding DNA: TGTGCCAGCAGGACAGGGGCCGGCAATCAGCCCCAGCATTTT.